These 28 T cell receptor beta chains share one sample of origin, sequenced in a study of a mutant IDH1 vaccine in newly diagnosed glioma. Only in-frame clones appear in the TCRdb table, and some are missing; sequencing was by immunoSEQ multiplex PCR. The profile covers around 63,000 clones, with about 91% appearing a single time and over 2.5% taken by the ten largest. Time point meaning: baseline, week 1 (first vaccination visit). The treatment is: pre-vaccination baseline after standard-of-care therapy. The sample here was PBMCs, taken from a glioma patient treated with radiotherapy, temozolomide or both. These receptors originate from a man in his fifties with glioma.

The V gene is TRBV2, the J gene TRBJ2-7; D is possibly TRBD2 (6 bases). The CDR3 covers 15 residues. V lost 3 bases, J lost 4 bases, and 16 bases lay in between. Germline V gives CDR1 SNHLY, CDR2 FYNNEI. The CDR3 sequence: CASSDLQGGSYEQYF. The CDR3 DNA is TGTGCCAGCAGTGATTTGCAGGGAGGTTCGTACGAGCAGTACTTC.

The V call is TRBV30, the J call TRBJ2-2, with TRBD2 identical over 11 bases. The CDR3 covers 18 residues. In germline, CDR1 is GTSNPN, CDR2 SVGIG (reference sequence). Trimming removed 8 bases from V and 1 base from J; junction bases left unmatched: 15. The CDR3 sequence: CARSHGLAGGRNTGELFF. CDR3 bases: TGTGCCCGATCACATGGGCTAGCGGGGGGCAGGAACACCGGGGAGCTGTTTTTT.

The genes are TRBV5-6 and TRBJ2-2; D remains unclear. CDR3 length: 16 residues. In germline, CDR1 is SGHDT, CDR2 YYEEEE. V shed 2 bases and J shed 4 bases, with 15 bases lying between them. In nucleotides, the CDR3 is TGTGCCAGCAGCTTCCAGACACGGGTGGGCACCGGGGAGCTGTTTTTT. This gives the protein CASSFQTRVGTGELFF.

The chain has TRBV30 and TRBJ1-3; no clear D. CDR1 GTSNPN and CDR2 SVGIG come from the germline V gene (reference sequence). The CDR3 runs 14 residues. The V end lost 5 bases, the J end lost 7 bases, and 18 bases lay between the germline ends. CDR3 DNA sequence: TGTGCCTGGGACGGGCCCTGGAAAGGGAACACCATATATTTT. Its protein product is CAWDGPWKGNTIYF.

The V gene is TRBV6-6, the J gene TRBJ1-5; D is unresolved. The germline V gene encodes CDR1 MNHNY and CDR2 SVGAGI (reference sequence). Trimming left V 10 bases short and J 5 bases short, with 21 bases between. The CDR3 extends over 15 amino acids. The CDR3 nucleotides read TGTGCCACCCTTCCCATAGGGTCTTTGGATCAGCCCCAGCATTTT. Protein: CATLPIGSLDQPQHF.

CDR3 sequence reads: CASSQPAGSEAFF. In nucleotides, the CDR3 is TGCGCCAGCAGCCAGCCTGCGGGGTCTGAAGCTTTCTTT. The V call is TRBV4-1, the J call TRBJ1-1; unclear D gene. This CDR3 is built from 13 residues. V dropped 3 bases and J dropped 6 bases, with 11 bases sitting between them. The germline CDR1 and CDR2 sequences are MGHRA and YSYEKL.

The chain joins TRBV4-1 to TRBJ2-7; 8 nucleotides agree with TRBD1. V dropped 3 bases and J dropped 2; count of bases not matched to a gene: 12. Germline V gene lookup returns CDR1 MGHRA and CDR2 YSYEKL. CDR3 length: 17 residues. The CDR3 is CASSHQIGQGGTYEQYF. CDR3 sequence (DNA): TGCGCCAGCAGCCACCAAATAGGACAGGGTGGAACCTACGAGCAGTACTTC.

V and J are TRBV19 and TRBJ2-7; D unclear. Germline V gene sequence: CDR1 LNHDA, CDR2 SQIVND (reference sequence). The V gene lost 5 bases and the J gene lost 1 base, with 6 bases spanning the gap. This CDR3 has 12 residues. The DNA of the CDR3 is TGTGCCAGTAGTTCTGGGTCCTACGAGCAGTACTTC. It translates to CASSSGSYEQYF. Looking up the rest from reference TRBV19 and TRBJ2-7 gives the full variable domain: DGGITQSPKYLFRKEGQNVTLSCEQNLNHDAMYWYRQDPGQGLRLIYYSQIVNDFQKGDIAEGYSVSREKKESFPLTVTSAQKNPTAFYLCASSSGSYEQYFGPGTRLTVT.

The chain has TRBV5-5 and TRBJ2-2, with no clear D. CDR1 and CDR2 (germline): SGHKS, YYEKEE (reference sequence). V lost 0 bases and J lost 5, with 5 bases in between. The CDR3 covers 13 residues. The CDR3 DNA sequence: TGTGCCAGCAGCTTGGAAACGACCGGGGAGCTGTTTTTT. This codes for CASSLETTGELFF. Full variable domain (rest looked up from reference TRBV5-5 and TRBJ2-2): DAGVTQSPTHLIKTRGQQVTLRCSPISGHKSVSWYQQVLGQGPQFIFQYYEKEERGRGNFPDRFSARQFPNYSSELNVNALLLGDSALYLCASSLETTGELFFGEGSRLTVL.

The rearrangement links TRBV5-6 to TRBJ2-3; D may be TRBD1 or TRBD2 (5 bases each). The V end lost 3 bases, the J end lost 0 bases, and 14 bases lay between the germline ends. Germline CDR1 is SGHDT and CDR2 is YYEEEE. The CDR3 loop spans 16 amino acids. The CDR3 DNA sequence: TGTGCCAGCAGCTCGTTGGGGGTCCTAAGCACAGATACGCAGTATTTT. Its translation is CASSSLGVLSTDTQYF.

This chain uses TRBV5-6 with TRBJ1-2; TRBD1 matches 7 bases. Trimming removed 4 bases from V and 6 bases from J; junction bases left unmatched: 6. The CDR3 sequence is 13 residues long. Germline V lookup: CDR1 SGHDT, CDR2 YYEEEE. The CDR3 reads CASSADRSDGYTF. DNA for the CDR3: TGTGCCAGCAGCGCGGACAGGTCGGATGGCTACACCTTC.

Comment on this clone: A junction boundary mismatches the germline segment, possibly from a read error. The V call is TRBV2, the J call TRBJ1-1, with D possibly matching TRBD1 (5 bases). The length of the CDR3 is 17 residues. Germline-derived CDR1 and CDR2 are SNHLY and FYNNEI. CDR3 DNA: TGTGCCAGCAGCGAAGGTTTAGGGCCGGGGGGGAACACTGAAGCTTTCTTT. This codes for CASSEGLGPGGNTEAFF.

This rearrangement joins TRBV10-3 to TRBJ2-5, with 8 positions matching TRBD2. The CDR3 sequence is 15 residues long. Germline V gene sequence: CDR1 ENHRY, CDR2 SYGVKD. J was trimmed by 4 bases and V by 3 bases; bases with no gene match: 7. The CDR3 spells CAISENSGAPETQYF. CDR3 sequence (DNA): TGTGCCATCAGTGAAAATAGCGGGGCACCAGAGACCCAGTACTTC.

The chain recombines TRBV2 with TRBJ2-2; D is uncertain. The CDR3 length is 13 residues. The V end was cut by 4 bases, the J end by 6 bases, with 9 bases between. Germline V CDR1 and CDR2: SNHLY, FYNNEI. The CDR3 region has the DNA TGTGCCAGCAGTGTCCTAGGCGCCGGGGAGCTGTTTTTT. Its translation: CASSVLGAGELFF.

This rearrangement joins TRBV5-6 to TRBJ2-2; 10 nucleotides agree with TRBD2. Trimming took 4 bases from V and 2 from J; bases not matched to a gene: 11. CDR1 is SGHDT and CDR2 is YYEEEE in the germline V gene. This CDR3 is built from 18 residues. The CDR3 nucleotides are TGTGCCAGCAGCCTTGTGGGAGCGGGAGGGCCAAACACCGGGGAGCTGTTTTTT. Translating it yields CASSLVGAGGPNTGELFF.

This chain uses TRBV5-1 with TRBJ1-5, with TRBD1 matching 7 bases. Germline V gene sequence: CDR1 SGHRS, CDR2 YFSETQ. This CDR3 has 15 amino acids. V was pared by 0 bases and J by 2 bases, with 2 bases of the junction left unmatched. The CDR3 sequence is CASSLDTGGNQPQHF. The CDR3 coding sequence is TGCGCCAGCAGCTTGGATACAGGGGGCAATCAGCCCCAGCATTTT. Full variable domain (remainder filled in from reference TRBV5-1 and TRBJ1-5): KAGVTQTPRYLIKTRGQQVTLSCSPISGHRSVSWYQQTPGQGLQFLFEYFSETQRNKGNFPGRFSGRQFSNSRSEMNVSTLELGDSALYLCASSLDTGGNQPQHFGDGTRLSIL.

The J gene is TRBJ2-6, the V gene TRBV28; the D is unclear. From germline, CDR1 is MDHEN and CDR2 SYDVKM. CDR3 size: 15 residues. The V end lost 3 bases, the J end lost 0 bases, and 6 bases lay between the germline ends. The DNA for the CDR3 is TGTGCCAGCAGTTTTTTTCGCTCTGGGGCCAACGTCCTGACTTTC. Its translation is CASSFFRSGANVLTF.

V and J are TRBV7-9 and TRBJ1-3, with D unresolved. CDR3 length: 13 residues. Looked up from germline, CDR1 is SEHNR and CDR2 is FQNEAQ (reference sequence). Deletions cut 2 bases from V and 1 base from J, with 3 bases between. The CDR3 spells CASSLLSGNTIYF. As DNA, the CDR3 is TGTGCCAGCAGCTTATTGTCTGGAAACACCATATATTTT.

The rearrangement joins TRBV9 to TRBJ2-3; perhaps TRBD2 as D (6 bases). The CDR3 is made up of 14 amino acids. The germline V gene has CDR1 SGDLS and CDR2 YYNGEE. V was shortened by 1 base and J by 5 bases, with 11 bases between the two germline ends. Here the CDR3 DNA reads TGTGCCAGCAGCGTATCCGGGGGAGGAGATACGCAGTATTTT. Translation gives CASSVSGGGDTQYF.

The chain recombines TRBV10-2 with TRBJ2-7; TRBD1 is a possible D gene (5 bases). The CDR3 extends over 15 amino acids. Trimming took 4 bases from V and 5 from J, leaving 18 bases between them. Germline V CDR1 and CDR2: WSHSY, SAAADI. Written as DNA, the CDR3 is TGCGCCAGCAGTGGGCCCCTGACAGCTACGGACGAGCAGTACTTC. Protein product: CASSGPLTATDEQYF.

The chain links TRBV7-9 to TRBJ2-5; TRBD2 might be the D (6 bases). Trimming took off 5 bases at V and 5 bases at J, with 18 bases between the two ends. The CDR3 contains 15 residues. Germline CDR1 is SEHNR and CDR2 is FQNEAQ (reference sequence). The CDR3 nucleotides read TGTGCCAGCAGCCAGGACCCGGGAGTCAAGGAGACCCAGTACTTC. It yields the protein CASSQDPGVKETQYF. The variable domain in full, with the rest retrieved from reference TRBV7-9 and TRBJ2-5, is DTGVSQNPRHKITKRGQNVTFRCDPISEHNRLYWYRQTLGQGPEFLTYFQNEAQLEKSRLLSDRFSAERPKGSFSTLEIQRTEQGDSAMYLCASSQDPGVKETQYFGPGTRLLVL.

The chain carries TRBV2 and TRBJ2-1; TRBD2 aligns across 9 bases. CDR3 length: 15 amino acids. Germline trimming cut 4 bases from V and 5 bases from J; bases unmatched to any gene: 6. The germline CDR1 and CDR2 sequences are SNHLY and FYNNEI. The CDR3 DNA reads as TGTGCCAGCAGTGTCTGGACTAGCGAGGACAATGAGCAGTTCTTC. It translates to CASSVWTSEDNEQFF.

This chain uses TRBV28 with TRBJ1-5; D is ambiguous. The CDR3 is 15 amino acids. The V end lost 6 bases, the J end lost 1 base, and 13 bases lay between the germline ends. CDR1 is MDHEN and CDR2 is SYDVKM in the germline V gene. CDR3 loop: CASSRTLRSNQPQHF. The CDR3 coding sequence is TGTGCCAGCAGCCGAACCCTGAGGAGCAATCAGCCCCAGCATTTT.

This clone was counted a few times. The rearrangement uses TRBV28 and TRBJ2-1; 8 bases map to TRBD2. The CDR3 totals 17 residues. The J segment lost 9 bases and the V segment lost 2 bases, leaving 15 bases of the junction unmatched. Per germline, CDR1 MDHEN and CDR2 SYDVKM. In nucleotides, the CDR3 is TGTGCCAGCAGTTTAGGTCAGGCGGGGGGCCCTGGCGGTGAGCAGTTCTTC. Translating it yields CASSLGQAGGPGGEQFF.

The V and J genes are TRBV18 and TRBJ1-4; no clear D. V was cut by 0 bases and J by 3 bases, with 8 bases left in between. Germline values: CDR1 KGHSH, CDR2 LQKENI. The CDR3 sequence is 15 residues long. The chain's CDR3 is CASSPPGNPNEKLFF. The CDR3 nucleotides are TGTGCCAGCTCACCACCAGGGAATCCTAATGAAAAACTGTTTTTT. Variable domain in full (rest from reference TRBV18 and TRBJ1-4): NAGVMQNPRHLVRRRGQEARLRCSPMKGHSHVYWYRQLPEEGLKFMVYLQKENIIDESGMPKERFSAEFPKEGPSILRIQQVVRGDSAAYFCASSPPGNPNEKLFFGSGTQLSVL.

V usage is TRBV9 and J usage is TRBJ2-7, with D tentatively TRBD2 (5 bases). The V end was cut by 2 bases, the J end by 0 bases, with 6 bases between. The CDR3 runs to 13 residues. Per germline, CDR1 SGDLS and CDR2 YYNGEE. The CDR3 DNA is TGTGCCAGCAGCGTTGGGAGCTCCTACGAGCAGTACTTC. Its protein product is CASSVGSSYEQYF.

The chain employs TRBV4-1 and TRBJ1-5, with TRBD1 as a possible D gene (6 bases). V lost 3 bases and J 1 base, leaving 10 bases between the germline ends. The CDR3 is 15 residues long. CDR1 is MGHRA, CDR2 YSYEKL, per germline. CDR3 nucleotides: TGCGCCAGCAGCCAGGGGGCGGGGAGCAATCAGCCCCAGCATTTT. This encodes CASSQGAGSNQPQHF.

The rearrangement uses TRBV11-3 and TRBJ2-6; tentative D call: TRBD2 (5 bases). Trimming left V 5 bases short and J 3 bases short, with 8 bases between. The CDR3 sequence is 14 residues long. From germline, CDR1 is SGHNT and CDR2 YENEEA. The CDR3 coding sequence is TGTGCCAGCAGCAAGGGAGTTGGGGCCAACGTCCTGACTTTC. It specifies CASSKGVGANVLTF.